This T cell receptor beta chain appears in the sequencing data of a study of T cells in Graves' hyperthyroidism and ophthalmopathy. V was pared by 5 bases and J by 3 bases, with 10 bases of the junction left unmatched. Germline lookup yields CDR1 LGHNA and CDR2 YNFKEQ. There are 15 residues in the CDR3. What was amplified from RNA transcripts were TCR beta CDR3 regions. RT-PCR in the first round (using the HTBI primer set) targeted the TCR CDR3. A single record per CDR3 protein comes from TCRdb applying MiXCR to the multiplex PCR reads. The sample has fewer than 400,000 distinct CDR3 sequences; 15% to 19% are singletons. The study, taken as a whole, reports: The model predicted ophthalmopathy a median approximately 6 months before onset.

This clonotype has a handful of counts. The antigen remains undetermined. Diagnosis of hyperthyroidism was new in patients aged 18 to 65, and its duration was under 2 months. In making diagnoses, clinical symptoms, serum thyroxine and TRAb, thyroid ultrasound and orbital computed tomography were all used. Material for sequencing was blood. V is TRBV4-2 and J is TRBJ2-7, with 7 bases that match TRBD1. This TCR was recovered from a woman aged 18-35 years with Graves' hyperthyroidism that later progressed to Graves' ophthalmopathy. The DNA for the CDR3 is TGTGCCAGCAGCTTTCACCGGGACAGTGACTACGAGCAGTACTTC. This translates into CASSFHRDSDYEQYF.